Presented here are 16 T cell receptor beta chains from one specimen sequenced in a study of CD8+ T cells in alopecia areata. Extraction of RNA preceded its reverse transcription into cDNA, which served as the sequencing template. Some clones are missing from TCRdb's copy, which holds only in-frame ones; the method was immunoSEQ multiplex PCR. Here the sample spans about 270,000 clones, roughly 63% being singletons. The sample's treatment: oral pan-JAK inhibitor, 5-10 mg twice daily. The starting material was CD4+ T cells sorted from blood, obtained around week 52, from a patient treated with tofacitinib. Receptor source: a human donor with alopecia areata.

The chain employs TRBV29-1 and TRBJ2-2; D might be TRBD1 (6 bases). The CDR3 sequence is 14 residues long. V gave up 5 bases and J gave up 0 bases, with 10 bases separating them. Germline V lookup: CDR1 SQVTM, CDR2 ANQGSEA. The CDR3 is CSVLKGANTGELFF. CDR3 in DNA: TGCAGCGTTCTCAAGGGGGCGAACACCGGGGAGCTGTTTTTT.

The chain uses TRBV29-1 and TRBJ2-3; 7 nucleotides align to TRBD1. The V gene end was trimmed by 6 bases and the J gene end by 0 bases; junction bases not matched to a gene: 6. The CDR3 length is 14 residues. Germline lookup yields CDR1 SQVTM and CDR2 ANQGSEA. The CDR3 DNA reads TGCAGCGTAGTGGACAGGTCTAGCACAGATACGCAGTATTTT. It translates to CSVVDRSSTDTQYF.

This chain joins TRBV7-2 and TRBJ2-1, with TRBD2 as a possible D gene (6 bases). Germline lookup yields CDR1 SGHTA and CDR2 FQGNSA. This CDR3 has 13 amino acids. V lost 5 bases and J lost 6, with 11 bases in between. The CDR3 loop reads CASSPRTINEQFF. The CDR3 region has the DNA TGTGCCAGCAGCCCACGGACTATCAATGAGCAGTTCTTC.

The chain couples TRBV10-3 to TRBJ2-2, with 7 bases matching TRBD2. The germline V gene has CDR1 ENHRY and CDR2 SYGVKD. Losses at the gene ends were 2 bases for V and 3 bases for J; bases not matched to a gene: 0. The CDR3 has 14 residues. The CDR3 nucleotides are TGTGCCATCAGTGAGCGGGGGGACACCGGGGAGCTGTTTTTT. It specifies CAISERGDTGELFF.

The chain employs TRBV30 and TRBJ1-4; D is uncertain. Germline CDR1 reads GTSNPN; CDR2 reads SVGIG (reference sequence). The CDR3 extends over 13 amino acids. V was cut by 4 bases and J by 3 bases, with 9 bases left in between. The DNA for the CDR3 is TGTGCCTGGATGAGGCAGCCTAATGAAAAACTGTTTTTT. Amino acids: CAWMRQPNEKLFF.

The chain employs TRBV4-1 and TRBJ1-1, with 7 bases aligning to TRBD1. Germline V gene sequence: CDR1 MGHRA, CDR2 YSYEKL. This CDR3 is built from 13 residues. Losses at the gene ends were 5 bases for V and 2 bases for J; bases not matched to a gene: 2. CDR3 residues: CASSRDRNTEAFF. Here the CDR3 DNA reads TGCGCCAGCAGCAGGGACAGAAACACTGAAGCTTTCTTT.

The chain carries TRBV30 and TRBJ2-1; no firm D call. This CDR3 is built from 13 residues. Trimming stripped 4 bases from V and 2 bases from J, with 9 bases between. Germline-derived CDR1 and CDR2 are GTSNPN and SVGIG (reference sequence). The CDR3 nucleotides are TGTGCCTGGACCGACCCCGCCTACAATGAGCAGTTCTTC. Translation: CAWTDPAYNEQFF.

The CDR3 here is CASSPPTGRVVGELFF. The CDR3 DNA reads TGTGCCAGCAGCCCCCCGACTGGACGGGTAGTCGGGGAGCTGTTTTTT. The rearrangement links TRBV7-2 to TRBJ2-2; D not resolved. The germline V gene encodes CDR1 SGHTA and CDR2 FQGNSA. CDR3 length equals 16 residues. V dropped 5 bases and J dropped 7 bases, with 20 bases sitting between them.

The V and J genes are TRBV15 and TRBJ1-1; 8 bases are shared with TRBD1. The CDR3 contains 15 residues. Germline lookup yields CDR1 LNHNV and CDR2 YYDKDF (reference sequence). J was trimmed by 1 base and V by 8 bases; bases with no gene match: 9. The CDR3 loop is CATWTGSSGNTEAFF. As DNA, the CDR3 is TGTGCCACCTGGACAGGGAGTTCGGGGAACACTGAAGCTTTCTTT. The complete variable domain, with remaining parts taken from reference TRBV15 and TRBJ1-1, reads DAMVIQNPRYQVTQFGKPVTLSCSQTLNHNVMYWYQQKSSQAPKLLFHYYDKDFNNEADTPDNFQSRRPNTSFCFLDIRSPGLGDTAMYLCATWTGSSGNTEAFFGQGTRLTVV.

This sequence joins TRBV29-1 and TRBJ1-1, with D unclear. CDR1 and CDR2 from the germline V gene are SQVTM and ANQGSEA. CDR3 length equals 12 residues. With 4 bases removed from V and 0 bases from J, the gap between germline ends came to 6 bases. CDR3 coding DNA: TGCAGCGTTGTCCGGATGAACACTGAAGCTTTCTTT. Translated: CSVVRMNTEAFF.

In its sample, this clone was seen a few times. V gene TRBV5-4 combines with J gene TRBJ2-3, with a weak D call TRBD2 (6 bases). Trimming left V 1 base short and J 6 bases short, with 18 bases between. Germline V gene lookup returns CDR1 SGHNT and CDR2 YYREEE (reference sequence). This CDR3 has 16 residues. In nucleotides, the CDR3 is TGTGCCAGCAGCTTGCCTAGCGCGGGACCAGGCGATACGCAGTATTTT. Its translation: CASSLPSAGPGDTQYF.

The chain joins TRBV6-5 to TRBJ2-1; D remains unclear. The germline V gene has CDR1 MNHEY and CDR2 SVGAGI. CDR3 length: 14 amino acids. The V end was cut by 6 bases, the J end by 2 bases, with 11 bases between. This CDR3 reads CASRDGSAYNEQFF. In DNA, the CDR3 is TGTGCCAGCAGGGACGGAAGCGCCTACAATGAGCAGTTCTTC.

The CDR3 reads CAWGVLHEQYF. In DNA form, the CDR3 reads TGTGCCTGGGGGGTCCTGCACGAGCAGTACTTC. The rearrangement uses TRBV30 and TRBJ2-7; D remains ambiguous. V lost 5 bases and J 5 bases, leaving 10 bases between the germline ends. Germline assignment: CDR1 GTSNPN and CDR2 SVGIG (reference sequence). The CDR3 spans 11 residues.

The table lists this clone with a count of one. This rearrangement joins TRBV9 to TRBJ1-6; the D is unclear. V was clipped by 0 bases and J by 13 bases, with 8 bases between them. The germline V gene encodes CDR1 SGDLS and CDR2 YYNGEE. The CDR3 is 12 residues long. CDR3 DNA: TGTGCCAGCAGCGTAGGAGGGTCCCCCCTCCACTTT. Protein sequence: CASSVGGSPLHF.

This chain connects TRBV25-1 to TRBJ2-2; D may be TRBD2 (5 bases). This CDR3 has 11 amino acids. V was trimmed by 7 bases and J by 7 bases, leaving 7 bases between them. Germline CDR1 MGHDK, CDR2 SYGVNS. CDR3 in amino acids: CASMRVGELFF. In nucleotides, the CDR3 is TGTGCCAGCATGCGGGTCGGGGAGCTGTTTTTT.

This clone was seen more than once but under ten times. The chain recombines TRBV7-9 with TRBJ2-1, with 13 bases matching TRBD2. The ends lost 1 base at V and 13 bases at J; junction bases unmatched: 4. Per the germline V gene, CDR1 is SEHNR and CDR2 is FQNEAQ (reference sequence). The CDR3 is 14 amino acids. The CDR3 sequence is CASSLVGLAGYQFF. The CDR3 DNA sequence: TGTGCCAGCAGCTTAGTGGGACTAGCGGGGTACCAGTTCTTC.